This is a list of T cell receptor beta chains from one sample in a study of blood T cell repertoires in COVID-19. Sequenced by immunoSEQ multiplex PCR; TCRdb stores in-frame clones only, minus some. The sample shows fewer than 300,000 clones, under 90% of them seen only once. The source material was peripheral blood. The receptors come from a woman younger than 30 with acute or convalescent COVID-19. Both conserved end residues are part of each CDR3. D genes are given only for firm matches. A clone size is listed for some rows: how often the clone was seen (once, few, many), or a class if it is expanded.

clone size: NA
V gene: TRBV19
D gene: NA
J gene: TRBJ1-1
CDR3 DNA: TGTGCCACCGGCTCAGTAGGGGGTGCGCCCTACGAGGCTTTCTTT
CDR3 protein: CATGSVGGAPYEAFF

clone size: NA
V gene: TRBV5-5
D gene: TRBD1
J gene: TRBJ2-7
CDR3 DNA: TGTGCCAGCAGGATGGTACAGGGGGATCCTTGGGAGCAGTACTTC
CDR3 protein: CASRMVQGDPWEQYF

clone size: NA
V gene: TRBV19
D gene: NA
J gene: TRBJ1-1
CDR3 DNA: TGTGCCAGTTCATGGGGAGGGGTTTCTGGTGAAGCTTTCTTT
CDR3 protein: CASSWGGVSGEAFF

clone size: NA
V gene: TRBV29-1
D gene: TRBD1
J gene: TRBJ2-1
CDR3 DNA: TGCAGCGTCGAACTCACAACGGGACAGAGCGACAATGAGCAGTTCTTC
CDR3 protein: CSVELTTGQSDNEQFF

clone size: NA
V gene: TRBV18
D gene: TRBD1
J gene: TRBJ2-3
CDR3 DNA: TGTGCCAGCTCACAACTACAGGGGTCCACAGATACGCAGTATTTT
CDR3 protein: CASSQLQGSTDTQYF

clone size: once
V gene: TRBV5-1
D gene: TRBD1
J gene: TRBJ2-7
CDR3 DNA: TGCGCCAGCAGCTCCGGGACAGCCGCCTACGAGCAGTACTTC
CDR3 protein: CASSSGTAAYEQYF

clone size: NA
V gene: TRBV29-1
D gene: TRBD1
J gene: TRBJ1-2
CDR3 DNA: TGCAGCGTTGAAAACACAGGGGGCAACTATGGCTACACCTTC
CDR3 protein: CSVENTGGNYGYTF

clone size: NA
V gene: TRBV18
D gene: NA
J gene: TRBJ2-3
CDR3 DNA: TGTGCCAGCTCACCAGCAGGGTCGGAGTTAAGGGATACGCAGTATTTT
CDR3 protein: CASSPAGSELRDTQYF

clone size: few
V gene: TRBV18
D gene: NA
J gene: TRBJ1-4
CDR3 DNA: TGTGCCAGCTCACGAAGCGGAACTAATGAAAAACTGTTTTTT
CDR3 protein: CASSRSGTNEKLFF

clone size: NA
V gene: TRBV4-3
D gene: TRBD2
J gene: TRBJ2-1
CDR3 DNA: TGCGCCAGCAGCCAAGCCGACGGGACTAGCAGCCCCTACAATGAGCAGTTCTTC
CDR3 protein: CASSQADGTSSPYNEQFF

clone size: NA
V gene: TRBV6-2/TRBV6-3
D gene: TRBD2
J gene: TRBJ2-7
CDR3 DNA: TGTGCCAGCAGTTACCCGAGGACTAGCGGGAGGGACCTTACCTACGAGCAGTACTTC
CDR3 protein: CASSYPRTSGRDLTYEQYF

clone size: few
V gene: TRBV12-3/TRBV12-4
D gene: NA
J gene: TRBJ1-2
CDR3 DNA: TGTGCCAGCAGTTTTGGGGCAGATTATGGCTACACCTTC
CDR3 protein: CASSFGADYGYTF

clone size: NA
V gene: TRBV19
D gene: TRBD1
J gene: TRBJ1-2
CDR3 DNA: TGTGCCAGTAGTAAGGACAGGGGGCGAGACACTTTCGACGGCTACACCTTC
CDR3 protein: CASSKDRGRDTFDGYTF

clone size: NA
V gene: TRBV15
D gene: NA
J gene: TRBJ2-2
CDR3 DNA: TGTGCCACCAGCAGAGATCGAGGAGGGGAGCTGTTTTTT
CDR3 protein: CATSRDRGGELFF

clone size: NA
V gene: TRBV9
D gene: NA
J gene: TRBJ2-2
CDR3 DNA: TGTGCCAGCAGCGTAGCGACAGGGAACACCGGGGAGCTGTTTTTT
CDR3 protein: CASSVATGNTGELFF

clone size: NA
V gene: TRBV7-2
D gene: TRBD2
J gene: TRBJ2-1
CDR3 DNA: TGTGCCAGCAGCTTAGGTTTTGGGCTAGCGGTAACCTACAATGAGCAGTTCTTC
CDR3 protein: CASSLGFGLAVTYNEQFF

clone size: NA
V gene: TRBV28
D gene: TRBD2
J gene: TRBJ2-1
CDR3 DNA: TGTGCCAGCAGTTTAATCCACAGCACCGGGACTAGCGGGCCCAATGAGCAGTTCTTC
CDR3 protein: CASSLIHSTGTSGPNEQFF

clone size: NA
V gene: TRBV5-1
D gene: NA
J gene: TRBJ2-5
CDR3 DNA: TGCGCCAGCAGCTTGGGGCAGGGCTACCAAGAGACCCAGTACTTC
CDR3 protein: CASSLGQGYQETQYF

clone size: NA
V gene: TRBV4-1
D gene: NA
J gene: TRBJ1-5
CDR3 DNA: TGCGCCAGCAGCCAAGATGTGGGCCAGCCCCAGCATTTT
CDR3 protein: CASSQDVGQPQHF

clone size: NA
V gene: TRBV27
D gene: TRBD2
J gene: TRBJ2-3
CDR3 DNA: TGTGCCAGCAGTCCTACAGCGGGAAGGGGCACAGATACGCAGTATTTT
CDR3 protein: CASSPTAGRGTDTQYF

clone size: NA
V gene: TRBV6-5
D gene: NA
J gene: TRBJ2-5
CDR3 DNA: TGTGCCAGCAGTTACCACCCGGCAGGGATGGCAGAGACCCAGTACTTC
CDR3 protein: CASSYHPAGMAETQYF

clone size: NA
V gene: TRBV5-1
D gene: NA
J gene: TRBJ1-5
CDR3 DNA: TGCGCCAGCAGCGCCGGGGGCAATCAGCCCCAGCATTTT
CDR3 protein: CASSAGGNQPQHF

clone size: NA
V gene: TRBV2
D gene: TRBD1
J gene: TRBJ1-2
CDR3 DNA: TGTGCCAGCAACTCCGGACTCACAGGGGGGAAATATGGCTACACCTTC
CDR3 protein: CASNSGLTGGKYGYTF

clone size: NA
V gene: TRBV30
D gene: TRBD1
J gene: TRBJ1-2
CDR3 DNA: TGTGCCTGGAGTGGCAGGGGGGACTATGGCTACACCTTC
CDR3 protein: CAWSGRGDYGYTF

clone size: NA
V gene: TRBV28
D gene: NA
J gene: TRBJ1-2
CDR3 DNA: TGTGCCAGCAGTACCCGTTGGGGGCCTCGTGGCTACACCTTC
CDR3 protein: CASSTRWGPRGYTF

clone size: NA
V gene: TRBV19
D gene: NA
J gene: TRBJ1-5
CDR3 DNA: TGTGCCAGTACCTTATCAGGTGGCAATCAGCCCCAGCATTTT
CDR3 protein: CASTLSGGNQPQHF

clone size: few
V gene: TRBV9
D gene: TRBD2
J gene: TRBJ2-3
CDR3 DNA: TGTGCCAGCAGCGTTTACGGGAGGGTTGAAGATACGCAGTATTTT
CDR3 protein: CASSVYGRVEDTQYF

clone size: NA
V gene: TRBV30
D gene: TRBD2
J gene: TRBJ2-1
CDR3 DNA: TGTGCCTGGAACAGCGGGAAAGACTCCTACAATGAGCAGTTCTTC
CDR3 protein: CAWNSGKDSYNEQFF

clone size: NA
V gene: TRBV14
D gene: TRBD2
J gene: TRBJ2-1
CDR3 DNA: TGTGCCAGCAGCCAGGGGCTAGCGGGGGGATCCATCGGTGGTGAGCAGTTCTTC
CDR3 protein: CASSQGLAGGSIGGEQFF

clone size: once
V gene: TRBV7-8
D gene: NA
J gene: TRBJ1-2
CDR3 DNA: TGTGCCAGCAGCTTACAGGGGCCTCTCGGATATGGCTACACCTTC
CDR3 protein: CASSLQGPLGYGYTF